This entry lists 19 T cell receptor beta chains sequenced from one sample in a study of response to subunit inactivated influenza vaccine. A single record per CDR3 protein comes from TCRdb applying MiXCR to the RT-PCR reads. The sample has around 650,000 distinct CDR3 sequences, 15% to 18% seen once. Sample: PBMCs from blood, taken about 12 days after vaccination. These receptor sequences come from a man in his fifties or sixties who received an inactivated influenza vaccine.

The chain carries TRBV6-2 or TRBV6-3 and TRBJ2-3; D ambiguous. The CDR3 extends over 13 amino acids. Trimming cost V 6 bases and J 2 bases, with 9 bases left between them. Germline CDR1 is MNHEY and CDR2 is SVGEGT. CDR3 region: CASRLPPTDTQYF. The CDR3 DNA is TGTGCCAGCAGACTACCCCCCACAGATACGCAGTATTTT.

This clonotype has more than one count but fewer than ten. The chain couples TRBV11-2 to TRBJ2-1, with D possibly being TRBD2 (5 bases). V dropped 5 bases and J dropped 0 bases, with 14 bases sitting between them. There are 16 residues in the CDR3. CDR1 and CDR2 from the germline V gene are SGHAT and FQNNGV. The CDR3 loop is CASSITGVSSYNEQFF. Here the CDR3 DNA reads TGTGCCAGCAGCATTACCGGGGTAAGCTCCTACAATGAGCAGTTCTTC.

V usage is TRBV11-2 and J usage is TRBJ2-2; 9 bases fit TRBD1. CDR1 is SGHAT, CDR2 FQNNGV, per germline. This CDR3 region has 18 residues. With V trimmed by 1 base and J by 6 bases, 12 bases remained unmatched. DNA for the CDR3: TGTGCCAGCAGCTTAGTTAGTGTACAGGGGGCTGGTTCCGGGGAGCTGTTTTTT. Its protein product is CASSLVSVQGAGSGELFF.

This clonotype was observed a handful of times. At one end the junction does not follow the germline gene, possibly because of a read error. The V call is TRBV20-1, the J call TRBJ2-2; 11 positions agree with TRBD2. The CDR3 runs 17 residues. The germline gives CDR1 DFQATT, CDR2 SNEGSKA (reference sequence). For the CDR3, the DNA is TGCTGTGCTAGAGATCTCGGGACTAGCGGATACACCGGGGAGCTGTTTTTT. As protein: CCARDLGTSGYTGELFF.

This clonotype showed up just a few times. The chain recombines TRBV4-3 with TRBJ1-6; 9 bases fit TRBD1. After removal of 2 bases from V and 7 bases from J, the junction contained 6 bases not matched to a gene. CDR1 and CDR2 from the germline V gene are LGHNA and YSLEER. The CDR3 is made up of 16 amino acids. The CDR3 region is CASSQHLTGGNSPLHF. CDR3 DNA: TGCGCCAGCAGCCAACACTTGACAGGGGGGAATTCACCCCTCCACTTT.

The rearrangement uses TRBV11-2 and TRBJ2-5; possible D gene TRBD2, 6 bases. V lost 2 bases and J 9 bases, leaving 13 bases between the germline ends. The CDR3 has 13 residues. Germline values: CDR1 SGHAT, CDR2 FQNNGV. CDR3 sequence: CASSLFKEGPQYF. In DNA form, the CDR3 reads TGTGCCAGCAGCTTATTTAAGGAGGGACCCCAGTACTTC. The variable domain in full, with the rest retrieved from reference TRBV11-2 and TRBJ2-5, is EAGVAQSPRYKIIEKRQSVAFWCNPISGHATLYWYQQILGQGPKLLIQFQNNGVVDDSQLPKDRFSAERLKGVDSTLKIQPAKLEDSAVYLCASSLFKEGPQYFGPGTRLLVL.

The V and J genes are TRBV7-2 and TRBJ2-6; TRBD2 matches at 12 bases. CDR3 length: 17 amino acids. CDR1 SGHTA and CDR2 FQGNSA come from the germline V gene. V was pared by 7 bases and J by 0 bases, with 4 bases of the junction left unmatched. Here the CDR3 DNA reads TGTGCCAGCACCTGGACTAGCGGGGTCTCTGGGGCCAACGTCCTGACTTTC. It codes for CASTWTSGVSGANVLTF.

This clonotype was observed a few times. The chain carries TRBV14 and TRBJ2-1, with D perhaps matching TRBD2 (5 bases). V lost 5 bases, J lost 7 bases, and 18 bases lay in between. This CDR3 is 15 amino acids long. Per the germline V gene, CDR1 is SGHDN and CDR2 is FVKESK. CDR3 loop: CASSYGGSWRNEQFF. The CDR3 nucleotides read TGTGCCAGCAGCTATGGCGGCAGTTGGAGGAATGAGCAGTTCTTC.

The chain uses TRBV7-2 and TRBJ2-6; a weak D match, TRBD1 (5 bases). Trimming shortened V by 3 bases and J by 1 base, and 13 bases separated the two germline ends. Germline V CDR1 and CDR2: SGHTA, FQGNSA. This CDR3 is built from 17 residues. The CDR3 protein is CASSFTQPGSGANVLTF. For the CDR3, the DNA is TGTGCCAGCAGCTTCACACAACCAGGGTCTGGGGCCAACGTCCTGACTTTC.

V is TRBV3-1 and J is TRBJ2-6; TRBD1 agrees at 10 bases. Germline CDR1 LGHDT, CDR2 YNNKEL (reference sequence). V shed 2 bases, J shed 1 base, and the junction held 5 bases outside the gene matches. The CDR3 is 18 amino acids. Here the CDR3 reads CASSQIRDRGSGANVLTF. The CDR3 DNA sequence: TGTGCCAGCAGCCAAATCCGGGACAGGGGATCTGGGGCCAACGTCCTGACTTTC.

A few counts support this clonotype. This rearrangement joins TRBV5-1 to TRBJ1-1; 9 nucleotides match TRBD1. Trimming cost V 2 bases and J 3 bases; bases outside gene matches: 8. The CDR3 covers 16 residues. Germline-derived CDR1 and CDR2 are SGHRS and YFSETQ. CDR3 loop: CASSLQGAAADTEAFF. The CDR3 nucleotides are TGCGCCAGCAGCTTACAGGGGGCTGCGGCGGACACTGAAGCTTTCTTT. Full variable domain (outside the CDR3, taken from reference TRBV5-1 and TRBJ1-1): KAGVTQTPRYLIKTRGQQVTLSCSPISGHRSVSWYQQTPGQGLQFLFEYFSETQRNKGNFPGRFSGRQFSNSRSEMNVSTLELGDSALYLCASSLQGAAADTEAFFGQGTRLTVV.

The chain is built from TRBV3-1 and TRBJ2-6, with unresolved D. Trimming took 0 bases from V and 0 from J, leaving 12 bases between them. Germline assignment: CDR1 LGHDT and CDR2 YNNKEL (reference sequence). This CDR3 is built from 18 residues. In DNA form, the CDR3 reads TGTGCCAGCAGCCAAGATGGGGTCAGGACCTCTGGGGCCAACGTCCTGACTTTC. Residues: CASSQDGVRTSGANVLTF.

The rearrangement links TRBV7-9 to TRBJ2-3; 10 bases agree with TRBD2. The CDR3 loop spans 16 amino acids. Looked up from germline, CDR1 is SEHNR and CDR2 is FQNEAQ (reference sequence). V gave up 6 bases and J gave up 6 bases; unmatched junction bases: 12. The CDR3 here is CASRILLAGVGDTQYF. CDR3 DNA: TGTGCCAGCAGGATCCTTCTAGCGGGAGTTGGGGATACGCAGTATTTT.

This clonotype was seen more than once but under ten times. The J gene is TRBJ2-7, the V gene TRBV20-1; a possible D gene is TRBD1 (6 bases). Per the germline V gene, CDR1 is DFQATT and CDR2 is SNEGSKA (reference sequence). This CDR3 contains 15 residues. V dropped 0 bases and J dropped 3 bases, with 15 bases sitting between them. CDR3 in DNA: TGCAGTGCTAGAGATCGGCAGGGGAATAACTACGAGCAGTACTTC. Translating gives CSARDRQGNNYEQYF.

The rearrangement joins TRBV5-1 to TRBJ2-3; D may correspond to TRBD1 or TRBD2 (5 bases each). The ends were cut back, 0 bases at V and 6 bases at J, with 17 bases in the middle. The CDR3 consists of 16 residues. The germline CDR1 and CDR2 sequences are SGHRS and YFSETQ. The CDR3 spells CASSLGGTSVSDTQYF. The CDR3 DNA reads TGCGCCAGCAGCTTGGGGGGGACGTCGGTATCGGATACGCAGTATTTT.

V gene TRBV27 combines with J gene TRBJ2-2, with 7 bases identical to TRBD1. The ends lost 6 bases at V and 3 bases at J; junction bases unmatched: 10. The CDR3 contains 16 residues. Germline V gene sequence: CDR1 MNHEY, CDR2 SMNVEV (reference sequence). The CDR3 region has the DNA TGTGCCAGCAGACCAGACAGGGCATCCGACACCGGGGAGCTGTTTTTT. It is translated as CASRPDRASDTGELFF.

The chain recombines TRBV5-1 with TRBJ2-5; 7 bases match TRBD1. Trimming at V came to 7 bases and at J to 4 bases, leaving 10 bases not matched to a gene. This CDR3 spans 14 amino acids. CDR1 is SGHRS and CDR2 is YFSETQ in the germline V gene. The DNA of the CDR3 is TGCGCCAGCTACACAGGGGATCTCTCAGAGACCCAGTACTTC. Its translation: CASYTGDLSETQYF. Drawing the rest from reference TRBV5-1 and TRBJ2-5, the complete variable domain is KAGVTQTPRYLIKTRGQQVTLSCSPISGHRSVSWYQQTPGQGLQFLFEYFSETQRNKGNFPGRFSGRQFSNSRSEMNVSTLELGDSALYLCASYTGDLSETQYFGPGTRLLVL.

This chain joins TRBV4-3 and TRBJ1-1; a weak D match, TRBD1 (5 bases). There are 14 residues in the CDR3. Trimming pared 7 bases from V and 8 bases from J, leaving 20 bases between. CDR1 is LGHNA, CDR2 YSLEER, per germline. This CDR3 reads CASTPSPGGSEAFF. The CDR3 coding sequence is TGCGCCAGCACCCCAAGTCCTGGGGGTTCAGAAGCTTTCTTT.

This clonotype was seen more than once but under ten times. CDR3 DNA sequence: TGTGCCAGCAGTTACAACTTACAGGGAGGAGCCTACGAGCAGTACTTC. Residues: CASSYNLQGGAYEQYF. The chain uses TRBV6-2 or TRBV6-3 and TRBJ2-7; D possibly matches TRBD1 or TRBD2 (6 bases each). With 2 bases removed from V and 2 bases from J, the gap between germline ends came to 16 bases. Germline loops: CDR1 MNHEY, CDR2 SVGEGT. CDR3 length: 16 residues.